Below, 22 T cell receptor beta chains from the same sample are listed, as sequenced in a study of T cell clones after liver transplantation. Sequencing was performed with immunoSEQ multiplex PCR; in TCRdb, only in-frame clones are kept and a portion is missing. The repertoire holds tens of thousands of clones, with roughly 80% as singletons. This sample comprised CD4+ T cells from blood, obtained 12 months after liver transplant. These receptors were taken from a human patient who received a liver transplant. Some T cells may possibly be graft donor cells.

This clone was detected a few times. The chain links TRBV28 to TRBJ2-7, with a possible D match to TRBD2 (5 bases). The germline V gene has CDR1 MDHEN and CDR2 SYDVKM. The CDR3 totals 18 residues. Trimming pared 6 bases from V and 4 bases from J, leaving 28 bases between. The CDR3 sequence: CASSLGLASLSPRYEQYF. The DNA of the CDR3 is TGTGCCAGCAGCCTGGGTCTAGCCAGTCTGTCCCCTAGGTACGAGCAGTACTTC.

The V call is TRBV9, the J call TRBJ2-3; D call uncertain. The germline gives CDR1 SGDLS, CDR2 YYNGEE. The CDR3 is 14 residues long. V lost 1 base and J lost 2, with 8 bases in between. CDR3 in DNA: TGTGCCAGCAGCGTAAACTCGTACACAGATACGCAGTATTTT. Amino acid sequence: CASSVNSYTDTQYF. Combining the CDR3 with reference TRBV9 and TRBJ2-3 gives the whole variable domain DSGVTQTPKHLITATGQRVTLRCSPRSGDLSVYWYQQSLDQGLQFLIQYYNGEERAKGNILERFSAQQFPDLHSELNLSSLELGDSALYFCASSVNSYTDTQYFGPGTRLTVL.

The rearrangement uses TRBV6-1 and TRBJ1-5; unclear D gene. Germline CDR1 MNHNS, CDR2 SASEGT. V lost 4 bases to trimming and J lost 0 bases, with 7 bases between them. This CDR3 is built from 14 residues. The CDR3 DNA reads TGTGCCAGCAGTGTATTTTATAGCAATCAGCCCCAGCATTTT. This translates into CASSVFYSNQPQHF.

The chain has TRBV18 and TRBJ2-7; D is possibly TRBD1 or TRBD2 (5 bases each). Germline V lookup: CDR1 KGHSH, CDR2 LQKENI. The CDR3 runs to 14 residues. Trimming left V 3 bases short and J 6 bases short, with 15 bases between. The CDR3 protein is CASSPTGPPAEQYF. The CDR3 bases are TGTGCCAGCTCACCCACGGGACCACCGGCCGAGCAGTACTTC.

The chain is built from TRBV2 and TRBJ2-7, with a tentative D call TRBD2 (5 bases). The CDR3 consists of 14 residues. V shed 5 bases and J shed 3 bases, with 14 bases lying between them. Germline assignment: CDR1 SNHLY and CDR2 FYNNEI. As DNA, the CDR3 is TGTGCCAGCAGTTCGGGGAGTAGAGACTACGAGCAGTACTTC. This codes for CASSSGSRDYEQYF.

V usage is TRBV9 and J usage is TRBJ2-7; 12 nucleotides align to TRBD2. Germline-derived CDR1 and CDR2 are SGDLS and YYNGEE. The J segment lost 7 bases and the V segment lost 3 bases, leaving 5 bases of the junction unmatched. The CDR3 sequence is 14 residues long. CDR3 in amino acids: CASSALLAGGEQYF. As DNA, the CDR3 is TGTGCCAGCAGCGCTTTACTAGCGGGAGGAGAGCAGTACTTC.

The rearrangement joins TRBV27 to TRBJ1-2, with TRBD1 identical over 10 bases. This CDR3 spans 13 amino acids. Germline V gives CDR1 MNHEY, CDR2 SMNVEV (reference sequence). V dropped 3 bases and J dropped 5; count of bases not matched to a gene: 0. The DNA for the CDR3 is TGTGCCAGCAGTTTGGACAGGGGGTATGGCTACACCTTC. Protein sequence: CASSLDRGYGYTF.

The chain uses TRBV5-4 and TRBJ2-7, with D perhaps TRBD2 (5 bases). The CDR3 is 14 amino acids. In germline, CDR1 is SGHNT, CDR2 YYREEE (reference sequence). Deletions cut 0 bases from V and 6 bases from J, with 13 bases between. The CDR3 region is CASSLGSSRGEQYF. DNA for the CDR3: TGTGCCAGCAGCTTGGGGAGTTCCCGGGGCGAGCAGTACTTC.

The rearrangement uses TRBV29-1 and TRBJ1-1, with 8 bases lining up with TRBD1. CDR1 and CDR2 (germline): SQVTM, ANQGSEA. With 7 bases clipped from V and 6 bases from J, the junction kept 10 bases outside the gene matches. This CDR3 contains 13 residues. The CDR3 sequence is CSGTDRVGSEAFF. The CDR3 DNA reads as TGCAGCGGAACGGACAGGGTGGGTTCTGAAGCTTTCTTT.

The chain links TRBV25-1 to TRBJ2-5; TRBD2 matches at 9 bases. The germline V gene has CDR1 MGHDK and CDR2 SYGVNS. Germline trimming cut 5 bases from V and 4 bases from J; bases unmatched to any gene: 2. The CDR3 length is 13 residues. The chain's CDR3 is CASSRAGGETQYF. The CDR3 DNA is TGTGCCAGCAGTAGAGCGGGAGGAGAGACCCAGTACTTC.

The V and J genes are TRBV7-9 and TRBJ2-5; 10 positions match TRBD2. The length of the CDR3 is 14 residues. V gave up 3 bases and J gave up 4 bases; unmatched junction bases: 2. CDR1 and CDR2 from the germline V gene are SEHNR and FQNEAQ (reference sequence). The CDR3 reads CASSLVAGGETQYF. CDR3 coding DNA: TGTGCCAGCAGCTTGGTAGCGGGAGGAGAGACCCAGTACTTC.

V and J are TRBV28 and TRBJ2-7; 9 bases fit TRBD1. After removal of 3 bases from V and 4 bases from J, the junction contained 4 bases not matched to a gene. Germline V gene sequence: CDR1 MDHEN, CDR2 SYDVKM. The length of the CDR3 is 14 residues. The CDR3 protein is CASSFGDRDYEQYF. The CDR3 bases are TGTGCCAGCAGTTTCGGGGACAGGGATTACGAGCAGTACTTC. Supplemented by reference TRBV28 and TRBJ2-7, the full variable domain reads DVKVTQSSRYLVKRTGEKVFLECVQDMDHENMFWYRQDPGLGLRLIYFSYDVKMKEKGDIPEGYSVSREKKERFSLILESASTNQTSMYLCASSFGDRDYEQYFGPGTRLTVT.

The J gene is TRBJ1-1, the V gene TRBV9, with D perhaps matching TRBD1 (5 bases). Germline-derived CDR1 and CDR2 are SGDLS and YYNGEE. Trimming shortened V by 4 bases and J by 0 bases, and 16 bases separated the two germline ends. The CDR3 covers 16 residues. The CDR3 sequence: CASSSRSQGVNTEAFF. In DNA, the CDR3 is TGTGCCAGCAGCTCCCGCTCACAAGGGGTGAACACTGAAGCTTTCTTT.

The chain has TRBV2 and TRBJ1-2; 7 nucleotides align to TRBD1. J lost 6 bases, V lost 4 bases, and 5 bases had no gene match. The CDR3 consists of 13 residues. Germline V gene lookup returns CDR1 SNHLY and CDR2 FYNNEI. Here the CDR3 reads CASSVEGANGYTF. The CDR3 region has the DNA TGTGCCAGCAGTGTGGAGGGGGCGAATGGCTACACCTTC.

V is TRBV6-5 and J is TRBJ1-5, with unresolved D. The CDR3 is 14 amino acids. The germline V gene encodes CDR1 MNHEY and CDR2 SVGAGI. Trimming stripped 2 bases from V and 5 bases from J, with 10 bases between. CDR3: CASSYLGLDQPQHF. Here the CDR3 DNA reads TGTGCCAGCAGTTACCTCGGTTTGGATCAGCCCCAGCATTTT.

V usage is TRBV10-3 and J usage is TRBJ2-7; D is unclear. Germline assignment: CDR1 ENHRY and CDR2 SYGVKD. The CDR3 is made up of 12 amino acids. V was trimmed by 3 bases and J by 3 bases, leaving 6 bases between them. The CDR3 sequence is CAISEVSYEQYF. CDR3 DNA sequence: TGTGCCATCAGTGAAGTCAGCTACGAGCAGTACTTC.

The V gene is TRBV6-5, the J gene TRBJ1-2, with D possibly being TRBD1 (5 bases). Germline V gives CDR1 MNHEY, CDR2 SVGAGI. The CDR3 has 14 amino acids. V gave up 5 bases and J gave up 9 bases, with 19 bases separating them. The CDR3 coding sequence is TGTGCCAGCAGTGAAAGCGAGGGGCTCGGGCGCTACACCTTC. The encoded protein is CASSESEGLGRYTF.

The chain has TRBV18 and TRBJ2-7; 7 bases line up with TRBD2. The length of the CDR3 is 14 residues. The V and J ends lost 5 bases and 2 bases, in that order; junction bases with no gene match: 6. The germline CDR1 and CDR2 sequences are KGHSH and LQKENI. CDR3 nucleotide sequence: TGTGCCAGCTCATTCGGGACTACCCCCTACGAGCAGTACTTC. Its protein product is CASSFGTTPYEQYF.

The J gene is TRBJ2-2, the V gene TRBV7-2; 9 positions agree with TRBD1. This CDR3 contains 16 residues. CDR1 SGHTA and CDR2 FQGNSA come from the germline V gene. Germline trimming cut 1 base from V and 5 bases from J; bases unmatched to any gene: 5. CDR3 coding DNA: TGTGCCAGCAGCTTAGGGGGGACAGGGCAAACCGGGGAGCTGTTTTTT. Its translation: CASSLGGTGQTGELFF.

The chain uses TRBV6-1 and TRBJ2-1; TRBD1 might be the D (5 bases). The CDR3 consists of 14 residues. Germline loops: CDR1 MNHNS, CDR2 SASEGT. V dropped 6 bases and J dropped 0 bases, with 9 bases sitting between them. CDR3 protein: CASRTASSYNEQFF. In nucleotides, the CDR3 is TGTGCCAGCAGGACAGCGAGCTCCTACAATGAGCAGTTCTTC.

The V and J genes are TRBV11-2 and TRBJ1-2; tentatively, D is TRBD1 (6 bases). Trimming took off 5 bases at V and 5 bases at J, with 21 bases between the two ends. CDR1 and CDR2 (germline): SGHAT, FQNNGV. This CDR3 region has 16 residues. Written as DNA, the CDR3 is TGTGCCAGCAGCCTTAATACAGGGCAGGAGGGTTATGGCTACACCTTC. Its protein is CASSLNTGQEGYGYTF.

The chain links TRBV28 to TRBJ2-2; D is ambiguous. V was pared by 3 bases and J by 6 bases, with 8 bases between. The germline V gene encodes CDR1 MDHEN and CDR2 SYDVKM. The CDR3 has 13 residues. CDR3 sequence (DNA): TGTGCCAGCAGTTTGGTTGGGCCCGGGGAGCTGTTTTTT. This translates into CASSLVGPGELFF.